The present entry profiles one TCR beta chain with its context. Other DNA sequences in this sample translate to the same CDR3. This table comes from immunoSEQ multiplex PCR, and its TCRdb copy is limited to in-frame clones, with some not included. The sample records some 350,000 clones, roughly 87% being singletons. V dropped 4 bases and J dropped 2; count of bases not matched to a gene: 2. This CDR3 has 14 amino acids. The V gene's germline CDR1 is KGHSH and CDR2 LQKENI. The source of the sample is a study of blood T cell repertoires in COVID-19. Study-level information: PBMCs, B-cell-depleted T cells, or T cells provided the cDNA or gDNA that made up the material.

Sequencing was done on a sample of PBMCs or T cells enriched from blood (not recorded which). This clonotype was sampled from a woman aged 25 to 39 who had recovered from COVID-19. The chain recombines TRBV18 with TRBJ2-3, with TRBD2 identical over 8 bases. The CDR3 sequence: CASSLAGNTDTQYF. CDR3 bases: TGTGCCAGCTCACTAGCGGGGAACACAGATACGCAGTATTTT.